These 31 T cell receptor beta chains originate from one sample sequenced in a study of T cells in tumors after PD-1 blockade. TCRdb's table, derived via immunoSEQ multiplex PCR, lists solely in-frame clones and lacks some. The sample records fewer than 35,000 clones, roughly 78% being singletons. Source: PBMCs, taken before anti-PD-1 treatment. The receptors here all came from a human donor with basal cell carcinoma.

The chain couples TRBV10-2 to TRBJ2-7; 7 nucleotides align to TRBD2. Germline CDR1 is WSHSY and CDR2 is SAAADI. The CDR3 extends over 14 amino acids. Losses at the gene ends were 4 bases for V and 3 bases for J; bases not matched to a gene: 6. The CDR3 region is CASSVYGEGYEQYF. The CDR3 coding sequence is TGCGCCAGCAGTGTATATGGGGAGGGCTACGAGCAGTACTTC.

The chain is built from TRBV4-2 and TRBJ1-6, with TRBD1 matching over 7 bases. The CDR3 extends over 17 amino acids. Germline assignment: CDR1 LGHNA and CDR2 YNFKEQ. Trimming took 3 bases from V and 10 from J; bases not matched to a gene: 15. The CDR3 protein is CASSQAPDRADESPLHF. CDR3 sequence (DNA): TGTGCCAGCAGCCAGGCCCCCGACAGGGCGGACGAGTCACCCCTCCACTTT.

V is TRBV29-1 and J is TRBJ2-7; 7 nucleotides match TRBD1. The CDR3 is 13 amino acids. Germline CDR1 SQVTM, CDR2 ANQGSEA. The CDR3 sequence: CSGDRHSGYEQYF. The DNA for the CDR3 is TGCAGTGGGGACAGACACTCGGGGTACGAGCAGTACTTC.

The count of this clone is one. The V and J genes are TRBV15 and TRBJ2-5; 7 nucleotides line up with TRBD2. Losses at the gene ends were 2 bases for V and 5 bases for J; bases not matched to a gene: 5. Germline lookup yields CDR1 LNHNV and CDR2 YYDKDF (reference sequence). The length of the CDR3 is 14 residues. The CDR3, as DNA: TGTGCCACCAGCAGAAGTCGGCGGGAGGAGACCCAGTACTTC. It codes for CATSRSRREETQYF. The full variable domain, rest sourced from reference TRBV15 and TRBJ2-5, is DAMVIQNPRYQVTQFGKPVTLSCSQTLNHNVMYWYQQKSSQAPKLLFHYYDKDFNNEADTPDNFQSRRPNTSFCFLDIRSPGLGDTAMYLCATSRSRREETQYFGPGTRLLVL.

The rearrangement links TRBV24-1 to TRBJ2-1; either TRBD1 or TRBD2 may fit D (5 bases each). CDR3 length: 16 amino acids. V lost 1 base and J lost 6, with 15 bases in between. Germline CDR1 reads KGHDR; CDR2 reads SFDVKD. The CDR3 here is CATSDFSGDRANEQFF. The CDR3 DNA is TGTGCCACCAGTGATTTCTCCGGGGACCGTGCCAATGAGCAGTTCTTC.

This clone showed up just a few times. CDR3 in DNA: TGCGCCAGCAGCCAAAATTTACCCGACGGCTCCTACGAGCAGTACTTC. This translates into CASSQNLPDGSYEQYF. The chain uses TRBV4-3 and TRBJ2-7; D is uncertain. The CDR3 covers 16 residues. Germline V gene lookup returns CDR1 LGHNA and CDR2 YSLEER. V was clipped by 2 bases and J by 0 bases, with 14 bases between them.

CDR3 coding DNA: TGTGCCACCAGTGACTTAGCGGGGGGGTACAATGAGCAGTTCTTC. The encoded protein is CATSDLAGGYNEQFF. V gene TRBV24-1 combines with J gene TRBJ2-1; 11 positions agree with TRBD2. The J segment lost 4 bases and the V segment lost 4 bases, leaving 2 bases of the junction unmatched. This CDR3 comprises 15 residues. CDR1 and CDR2 from the germline V gene are KGHDR and SFDVKD.

Here the CDR3 reads CASRSGGESTGELFF. The DNA for the CDR3 is TGCGCCAGCCGTAGCGGGGGCGAAAGCACCGGGGAGCTGTTTTTT. This chain links TRBV5-1 with TRBJ2-2; TRBD2 agrees at 9 bases. Looked up from germline, CDR1 is SGHRS and CDR2 is YFSETQ. V lost 7 bases and J lost 4; bases outside the gene matches: 8. CDR3 length: 15 amino acids.

This rearrangement joins TRBV3-1 (or the pseudogene TRBV3-2) to TRBJ2-5; 8 bases are shared with TRBD2. Germline V CDR1 and CDR2: LGHDT, YNNKEL (reference sequence). V shed 1 base, J shed 4 bases, and the junction held 5 bases outside the gene matches. The CDR3 has 15 residues. The CDR3 loop is CASSQAAGAPETQYF. The CDR3 DNA is TGTGCCAGCAGCCAAGCAGCGGGAGCTCCAGAGACCCAGTACTTC.

J is TRBJ2-1 and V is TRBV5-1, with 11 bases that match TRBD2. CDR1 SGHRS and CDR2 YFSETQ come from the germline V gene. The length of the CDR3 is 16 residues. The J segment lost 8 bases and the V segment lost 4 bases, leaving 11 bases of the junction unmatched. CDR3 protein: CASSRITSGGRDEQFF. The CDR3 DNA reads as TGCGCCAGCAGCCGTATAACTAGCGGGGGTAGGGATGAGCAGTTCTTC.

The V gene is TRBV6-6, the J gene TRBJ2-6; D remains ambiguous. Trimming stripped 7 bases from V and 3 bases from J, with 7 bases between. This CDR3 comprises 13 residues. Germline CDR1 MNHNY, CDR2 SVGAGI (reference sequence). CDR3 coding DNA: TGTGCCAGCATCACGGGTGGGGCCAACGTCCTGACTTTC. Protein product: CASITGGANVLTF.

This chain joins TRBV27 and TRBJ2-1, with D unresolved. V lost 2 bases and J lost 4, with 6 bases in between. The CDR3 is 13 residues long. CDR1 and CDR2 from the germline V gene are MNHEY and SMNVEV (reference sequence). CDR3 sequence (DNA): TGTGCCAGCAGTTTAATGGGGTACAATGAGCAGTTCTTC. Its translation is CASSLMGYNEQFF.

The CDR3 DNA reads as TGTGCCACCAGCAGCGAGCGGGGCAATAACTATGGCTACACCTTC. Amino acid sequence: CATSSERGNNYGYTF. V is TRBV15 and J is TRBJ1-2; D is perhaps TRBD1 (5 bases). This CDR3 is 15 amino acids long. Deletions cut 3 bases from V and 1 base from J, with 12 bases between. Germline-derived CDR1 and CDR2 are LNHNV and YYDKDF (reference sequence).

This clone was seen a single time. The chain employs TRBV3-1 (or the pseudogene TRBV3-2) and TRBJ1-2; D is possibly TRBD1 (5 bases). This CDR3 has 15 residues. V was shortened by 1 base and J by 8 bases, with 17 bases between the two germline ends. Germline values: CDR1 LGHDT, CDR2 YNNKEL (reference sequence). Here the CDR3 DNA reads TGTGCCAGCAGCCAAGCCGCGGGGGTTCAAGGGGGCTACACCTTC. Protein product: CASSQAAGVQGGYTF.

The V and J genes are TRBV19 and TRBJ2-2, with TRBD2 as a possible D gene (5 bases). Looked up from germline, CDR1 is LNHDA and CDR2 is SQIVND (reference sequence). The CDR3 sequence is 15 residues long. V dropped 3 bases and J dropped 6 bases, with 14 bases sitting between them. The CDR3 bases are TGTGCCAGTAGTATTGGTTGGGAGAGGGCCGGGGAGCTGTTTTTT. Encoded protein: CASSIGWERAGELFF.

V is TRBV7-3 and J is TRBJ2-3; TRBD2 matches 14 bases. Germline lookup yields CDR1 SGHTA and CDR2 FQGTGA. The J segment lost 2 bases and the V segment lost 4 bases, leaving 5 bases of the junction unmatched. The CDR3 spans 17 residues. CDR3 sequence reads: CASSSRTSGGFTDTQYF. The DNA of the CDR3 is TGTGCCAGCAGCTCGCGGACTAGCGGGGGGTTCACAGATACGCAGTATTTT.

The chain links TRBV7-8 to TRBJ1-3; D is unresolved. V lost 5 bases, J lost 3 bases, and 5 bases lay in between. From germline, CDR1 is SGHVS and CDR2 FQNEAQ. This CDR3 contains 12 residues. Here the CDR3 DNA reads TGTGCCAGCAGCCTATTTGGAAACACCATATATTTT. Translation: CASSLFGNTIYF.

The J gene is TRBJ2-7, the V gene TRBV28; TRBD2 matches at 9 bases. This CDR3 has 16 residues. Germline trimming cut 4 bases from V and 5 bases from J; bases unmatched to any gene: 12. CDR1 is MDHEN and CDR2 is SYDVKM in the germline V gene. This CDR3 is CASSSPQGAGGNEQYF. CDR3 sequence (DNA): TGTGCCAGCAGTTCCCCCCAGGGAGCGGGAGGTAACGAGCAGTACTTC. The full variable domain, rest sourced from reference TRBV28 and TRBJ2-7, is DVKVTQSSRYLVKRTGEKVFLECVQDMDHENMFWYRQDPGLGLRLIYFSYDVKMKEKGDIPEGYSVSREKKERFSLILESASTNQTSMYLCASSSPQGAGGNEQYFGPGTRLTVT.

The chain is built from TRBV6-6 and TRBJ2-1, with 9 bases aligning to TRBD2. Trimming at V came to 6 bases and at J to 7 bases, leaving 10 bases not matched to a gene. Germline lookup yields CDR1 MNHNY and CDR2 SVGAGI (reference sequence). This CDR3 has 15 residues. CDR3 coding DNA: TGTGCCAGCAGCGTCCCTGCGGGGGGGCGGAATGAGCAGTTCTTC. Its protein is CASSVPAGGRNEQFF.

The CDR3 DNA reads TGTGCCAGCAGCTTAAACGAAGGAGGCTACACCTTC. This translates into CASSLNEGGYTF. The chain employs TRBV7-9 and TRBJ1-2; D uncertain. Germline V gene lookup returns CDR1 SEHNR and CDR2 FQNEAQ (reference sequence). This CDR3 has 12 amino acids. The V end lost 2 bases, the J end lost 8 bases, and 9 bases lay between the germline ends.

This chain links TRBV30 with TRBJ2-7; possibly TRBD2 for D (7 bases). V lost 5 bases to trimming and J lost 2 bases, with 19 bases between them. Germline V lookup: CDR1 GTSNPN, CDR2 SVGIG (reference sequence). The CDR3 runs 15 residues. The CDR3 loop is CAWGGAIARTYEQYF. The DNA of the CDR3 is TGTGCCTGGGGGGGGGCAATAGCGAGAACCTACGAGCAGTACTTC.

The genes are TRBV27 and TRBJ1-2, with D unresolved. The germline V and J ends were trimmed by 5 bases and 8 bases, with 15 bases remaining between them. The CDR3 totals 13 residues. The germline V gene encodes CDR1 MNHEY and CDR2 SMNVEV (reference sequence). CDR3 amino acids: CASSPMDPGGYTF. In DNA form, the CDR3 reads TGTGCCAGCAGTCCTATGGACCCTGGGGGCTACACCTTC.

A few counts support this clone. The chain links TRBV25-1 to TRBJ2-5, with D unresolved. The CDR3 runs to 13 residues. Germline CDR1 reads MGHDK; CDR2 reads SYGVNS. The V gene lost 5 bases and the J gene lost 1 base, with 8 bases spanning the gap. CDR3 sequence (DNA): TGTGCCAGCAGTACGGGTTCCCAAGAGACCCAGTACTTC. As protein: CASSTGSQETQYF.

V is TRBV6-5 and J is TRBJ2-2; TRBD1 is a possible D gene (6 bases). The germline gives CDR1 MNHEY, CDR2 SVGAGI. The CDR3 runs 13 residues. V dropped 9 bases and J dropped 3 bases, with 11 bases sitting between them. The CDR3 region is CASSPGDTGELFF. CDR3 bases: TGTGCCAGTTCACCAGGGGACACCGGGGAGCTGTTTTTT.

The V gene is TRBV28, the J gene TRBJ2-3, with D possibly being TRBD2 (6 bases). Germline assignment: CDR1 MDHEN and CDR2 SYDVKM. The CDR3 runs to 19 residues. Trimming shortened V by 4 bases and J by 0 bases, and 23 bases separated the two germline ends. For the CDR3, the DNA is TGTGCCAGCAGTTCTTGGTCGGCGGGCGGGAAGACTAGCACAGATACGCAGTATTTT. Translated, it gives CASSSWSAGGKTSTDTQYF.

The chain carries TRBV12-5 and TRBJ2-1; D is ambiguous. Germline CDR1 and CDR2: LGHNT and FRNRAP. The V gene lost 0 bases and the J gene lost 7 bases, with 1 base spanning the gap. The CDR3 spans 11 residues. In DNA form, the CDR3 reads TGTGCTAGTGGTTTGGTTAATGAGCAGTTCTTC. Translating gives CASGLVNEQFF.

This chain connects TRBV18 to TRBJ2-3; the D gene is possibly TRBD1 (6 bases). Trimming cost V 3 bases and J 2 bases, with 12 bases left between them. Germline CDR1 reads KGHSH; CDR2 reads LQKENI. This CDR3 has 15 amino acids. The CDR3, as DNA: TGTGCCAGCTCACCCGAACAGGGAGTCACAGATACGCAGTATTTT. Translating gives CASSPEQGVTDTQYF.

A few counts support this clone. The genes are TRBV2 and TRBJ2-4, with D tentatively TRBD1 (6 bases). V lost 5 bases, J lost 9 bases, and 17 bases lay in between. The CDR3 covers 14 residues. Germline CDR1 is SNHLY and CDR2 is FYNNEI. As DNA, the CDR3 is TGTGCCAGCAGTCCAAGTAGGACAGATAGCATTCAGTACTTC. It translates to CASSPSRTDSIQYF.

The V call is TRBV24-1, the J call TRBJ2-3; D may correspond to TRBD1 or TRBD2 (5 bases each). Trimming left V 6 bases short and J 6 bases short, with 12 bases between. This CDR3 region has 13 residues. CDR1 KGHDR and CDR2 SFDVKD come from the germline V gene. This chain's CDR3 is CATSRGLTDTQYF. In nucleotides, the CDR3 is TGTGCCACCAGTCGGGGCCTCACGGATACGCAGTATTTT.

This chain connects TRBV18 to TRBJ1-3, with 7 bases fitting TRBD1. The CDR3 runs 15 residues. V lost 3 bases to trimming and J lost 0 bases; unmatched junction nucleotides: 2. The germline V gene encodes CDR1 KGHSH and CDR2 LQKENI. DNA for the CDR3: TGTGCCAGCTCACCGGGACAGCTCTCTGGAAACACCATATATTTT. Residues: CASSPGQLSGNTIYF.

This CDR3 is CASSQDHSRNEQFF. For the CDR3, the DNA is TGCGCCAGCAGCCAAGATCATAGCCGTAATGAGCAGTTCTTC. The V call is TRBV4-3, the J call TRBJ2-1; D is ambiguous. Trimming pared 0 bases from V and 7 bases from J, leaving 10 bases between. CDR1 and CDR2 (germline): LGHNA, YSLEER. This CDR3 is built from 14 residues.